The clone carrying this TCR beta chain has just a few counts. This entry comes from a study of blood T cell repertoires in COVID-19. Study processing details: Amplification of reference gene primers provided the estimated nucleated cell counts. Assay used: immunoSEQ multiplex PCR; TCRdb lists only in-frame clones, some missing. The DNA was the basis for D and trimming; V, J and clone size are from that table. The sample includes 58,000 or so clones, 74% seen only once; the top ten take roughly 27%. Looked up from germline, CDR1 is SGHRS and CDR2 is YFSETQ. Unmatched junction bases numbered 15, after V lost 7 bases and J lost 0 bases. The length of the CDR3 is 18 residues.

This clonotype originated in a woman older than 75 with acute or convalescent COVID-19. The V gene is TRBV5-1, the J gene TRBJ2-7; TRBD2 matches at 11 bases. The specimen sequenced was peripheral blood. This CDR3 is CASRLSPGLAESSYEQYF. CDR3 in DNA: TGCGCCAGCCGCCTTTCTCCGGGACTAGCGGAGTCCTCCTACGAGCAGTACTTC.